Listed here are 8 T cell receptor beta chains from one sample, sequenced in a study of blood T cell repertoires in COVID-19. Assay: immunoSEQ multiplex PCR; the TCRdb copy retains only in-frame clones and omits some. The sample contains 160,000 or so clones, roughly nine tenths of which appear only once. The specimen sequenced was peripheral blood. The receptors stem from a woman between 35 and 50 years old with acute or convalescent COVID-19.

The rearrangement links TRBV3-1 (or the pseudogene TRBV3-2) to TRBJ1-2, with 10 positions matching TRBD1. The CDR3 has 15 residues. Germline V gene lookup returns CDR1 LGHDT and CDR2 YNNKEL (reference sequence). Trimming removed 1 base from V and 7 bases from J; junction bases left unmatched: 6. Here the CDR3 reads CASSQVRQGASGYTF. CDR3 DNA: TGTGCCAGCAGCCAAGTGCGACAGGGGGCTAGTGGCTACACCTTC.

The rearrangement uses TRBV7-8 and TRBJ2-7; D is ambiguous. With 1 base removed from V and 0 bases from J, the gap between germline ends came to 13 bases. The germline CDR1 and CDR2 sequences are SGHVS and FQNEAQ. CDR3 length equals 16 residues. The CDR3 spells CASSLVPWASSYEQYF. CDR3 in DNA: TGTGCCAGCAGCTTAGTCCCGTGGGCCAGCTCCTACGAGCAGTACTTC.

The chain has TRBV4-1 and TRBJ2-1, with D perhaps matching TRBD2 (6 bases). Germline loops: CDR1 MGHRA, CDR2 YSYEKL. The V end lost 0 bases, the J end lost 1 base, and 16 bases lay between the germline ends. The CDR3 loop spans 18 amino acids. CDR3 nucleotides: TGCGCCAGCAGCCAAGAGCCCACTAGCAGCCAATCCTACAATGAGCAGTTCTTC. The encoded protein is CASSQEPTSSQSYNEQFF.

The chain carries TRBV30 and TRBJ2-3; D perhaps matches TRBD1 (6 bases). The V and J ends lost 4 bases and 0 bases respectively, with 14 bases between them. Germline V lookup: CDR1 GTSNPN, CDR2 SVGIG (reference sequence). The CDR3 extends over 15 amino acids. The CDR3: CAWNLGTTSTDTQYF. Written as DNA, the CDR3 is TGTGCCTGGAATTTGGGGACAACTAGCACAGATACGCAGTATTTT.

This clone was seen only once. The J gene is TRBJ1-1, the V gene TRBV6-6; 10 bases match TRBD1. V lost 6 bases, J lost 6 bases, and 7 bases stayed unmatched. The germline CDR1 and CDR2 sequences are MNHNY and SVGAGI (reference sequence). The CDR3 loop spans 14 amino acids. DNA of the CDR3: TGTGCCAGCAGCCGGGGGACAGGGGAGGCTGAAGCTTTCTTT. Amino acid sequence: CASSRGTGEAEAFF.

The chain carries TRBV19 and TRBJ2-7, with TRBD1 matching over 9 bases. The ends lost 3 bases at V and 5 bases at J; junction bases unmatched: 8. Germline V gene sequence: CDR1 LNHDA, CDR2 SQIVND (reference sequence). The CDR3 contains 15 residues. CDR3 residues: CASSITGTGFHEQYF. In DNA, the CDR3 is TGTGCCAGTAGTATTACTGGGACAGGGTTTCACGAGCAGTACTTC.

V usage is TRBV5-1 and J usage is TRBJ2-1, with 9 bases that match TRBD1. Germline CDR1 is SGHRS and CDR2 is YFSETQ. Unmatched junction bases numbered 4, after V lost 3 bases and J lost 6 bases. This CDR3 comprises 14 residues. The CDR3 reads CASSSGQGGNEQFF. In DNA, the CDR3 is TGCGCCAGCAGCTCGGGACAGGGTGGCAATGAGCAGTTCTTC.

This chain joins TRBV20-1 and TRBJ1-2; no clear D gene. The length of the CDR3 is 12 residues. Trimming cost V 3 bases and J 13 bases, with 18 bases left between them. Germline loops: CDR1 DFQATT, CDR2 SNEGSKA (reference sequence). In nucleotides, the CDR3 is TGCAGTGCTAGTTCGTCCGGGGTGGGTAGCACCTTC. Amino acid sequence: CSASSSGVGSTF.